This T cell receptor beta chain is drawn from a study of blood T cells in healthy people across ages. Combining a sample-barcoded 5' primer with a J-beta primer mix, a second PCR ran for roughly 7 to 12 cycles. Each CDR3 protein gets one entry after TCRdb re-called the 5' RACE reads with MiXCR. The profile shows 550,000 to 600,000 distinct CDR3 sequences, roughly 43% of them singletons. Every sample had a minimum of 6 million PBMCs isolated. V trimming: 2 bases; J trimming: 4 bases; junction bases outside the gene matches: 5. Germline V gene data show CDR1 as MNHNS and CDR2 as SASEGT. The CDR3 loop spans 15 amino acids.

What was sequenced was blood. The receptor was isolated from a man older than 75 in good health. The chain is built from TRBV6-1 and TRBJ2-1, with 7 bases fitting TRBD2. The CDR3 reads CASSEQGGKYNEQFF. In DNA form, the CDR3 reads TGTGCCAGCAGTGAACAGGGAGGGAAATACAATGAGCAGTTCTTC.